One and the same sample provided the 14 T cell receptor beta chains below, sequenced in a study of cytomegalovirus exposure and HLA in healthy donors (dated by TCRdb to the late 2010s). Library generation was performed with the immunoSEQ multiplex PCR assay. For the multiplex PCR, a mixture combining 60 forward primers for TCR Vbeta segments and 13 reverse primers for TCR Jbeta segments was used. TCRdb stores this immuneACCESS table with in-frame sequences only. Part of the clones is absent; in the studies checked, under half of the shortfall reflects unresolved V genes, and no reason is known for the rest. Here the sample has approximately 89,000 clones; approximately 80% occur a single time. The ten largest clones represent over 9% of the sample. Sequencing used PBMCs. The receptors come from a human donor in good health.

Worth noting for this clone: Other DNA sequences of this sample code for an identical CDR3. V gene TRBV5-1 combines with J gene TRBJ2-1; 7 nucleotides match TRBD2. Germline loops: CDR1 SGHRS, CDR2 YFSETQ. The CDR3 consists of 17 residues. Germline trimming cut 1 base from V and 8 bases from J; bases unmatched to any gene: 15. CDR3 in amino acids: CASSLSGLAGVQDEQFF. CDR3 DNA: TGCGCCAGCAGCTTGTCGGGACTGGCGGGAGTCCAGGATGAGCAGTTCTTC.

The count of this clone is one. The rearrangement joins TRBV11-2 to TRBJ2-3; 8 positions match TRBD2. The V gene end was trimmed by 5 bases and the J gene end by 6 bases; junction bases not matched to a gene: 4. The germline CDR1 and CDR2 sequences are SGHAT and FQNNGV. The CDR3 contains 13 residues. Written as DNA, the CDR3 is TGTGCCAGCAGCCGAAGCGGGGGCGATACGCAGTATTTT. Translated, it gives CASSRSGGDTQYF.

The J gene is TRBJ2-1, the V gene TRBV19, with 7 bases lining up with TRBD2. Unmatched junction bases numbered 6, after V lost 3 bases and J lost 7 bases. The CDR3 length is 14 residues. Germline V gene lookup returns CDR1 LNHDA and CDR2 SQIVND (reference sequence). CDR3 loop: CASSMVREKNEQFF. As DNA, the CDR3 is TGTGCCAGTAGTATGGTGCGGGAGAAGAATGAGCAGTTCTTC. The full variable domain, completed using reference TRBV19 and TRBJ2-1, is DGGITQSPKYLFRKEGQNVTLSCEQNLNHDAMYWYRQDPGQGLRLIYYSQIVNDFQKGDIAEGYSVSREKKESFPLTVTSAQKNPTAFYLCASSMVREKNEQFFGPGTRLTVL.

The rearrangement links TRBV5-1 to TRBJ2-3; maybe TRBD1 (6 bases). The CDR3 runs 18 residues. CDR1 is SGHRS, CDR2 YFSETQ, per germline. The V end lost 3 bases, the J end lost 3 bases, and 23 bases lay between the germline ends. The CDR3 loop reads CASSSPTGGVIRTDTQYF. In DNA form, the CDR3 reads TGCGCCAGCAGCTCACCGACAGGTGGGGTAATTAGAACAGATACGCAGTATTTT.

The rearrangement uses TRBV7-8 and TRBJ1-6; D ambiguous. Germline V CDR1 and CDR2: SGHVS, FQNEAQ. There are 13 residues in the CDR3. Trimming took off 1 base at V and 10 bases at J, with 8 bases between the two ends. CDR3 nucleotides: TGTGCCAGCAGCTTAGTTCATGAGTCACCCCTCCACTTT. Translated, it gives CASSLVHESPLHF.

The chain combines TRBV15 with TRBJ2-1, with TRBD2 matching over 7 bases. This CDR3 is built from 14 residues. V lost 6 bases and J lost 7; bases outside the gene matches: 9. Germline values: CDR1 LNHNV, CDR2 YYDKDF (reference sequence). The CDR3 nucleotides read TGTGCCACCAGTCCGGGACCAGCGGGGAATGAGCAGTTCTTC. The encoded protein is CATSPGPAGNEQFF.

This chain joins TRBV14 and TRBJ2-2, with D unclear. V lost 0 bases and J lost 1, with 9 bases in between. Germline CDR1 reads SGHDN; CDR2 reads FVKESK. The CDR3 is 16 amino acids. Written as DNA, the CDR3 is TGTGCCAGCAGCCAAGATTGGGCAGGGAACACCGGGGAGCTGTTTTTT. Amino acids: CASSQDWAGNTGELFF.

On this clone itself: The same CDR3 arises from other DNA sequences in this sample as well. This chain joins TRBV4-3 and TRBJ1-6, with TRBD1 as a possible D gene (5 bases). This CDR3 region has 15 residues. Germline loops: CDR1 LGHNA, CDR2 YSLEER. Trimming removed 0 bases from V and 7 bases from J, with 10 bases in between. CDR3: CASSQDPGGNSPLHF. The CDR3 nucleotides are TGCGCCAGCAGCCAAGATCCCGGGGGAAATTCACCCCTCCACTTT.

This chain links TRBV5-1 with TRBJ1-2; weak D call: TRBD1 (5 bases). Germline V gene sequence: CDR1 SGHRS, CDR2 YFSETQ. This CDR3 is built from 13 residues. V was pared by 4 bases and J by 3 bases, with 10 bases between. The CDR3 protein is CASSRTSDYGYTF. CDR3 sequence (DNA): TGCGCCAGCAGCCGGACAAGCGACTATGGCTACACCTTC.

The V call is TRBV5-8, the J call TRBJ2-7; 10 bases agree with TRBD1. The CDR3 is made up of 17 amino acids. Germline CDR1 SGHTS, CDR2 YDEGEE. J lost 7 bases, V lost 2 bases, and 15 bases had no gene match. The CDR3 loop reads CASSFKTTGTGAGEQYF. The CDR3 DNA follows: TGTGCCAGCAGCTTCAAAACCACCGGGACAGGGGCCGGGGAGCAGTACTTC. Looking up the rest from reference TRBV5-8 and TRBJ2-7 gives the full variable domain: EAGVTQSPTHLIKTRGQQATLRCSPISGHTSVYWYQQALGLGLQFLLWYDEGEERNRGNFPPRFSGRQFPNYSSELNVNALELEDSALYLCASSFKTTGTGAGEQYFGPGTRLTVT.

This rearrangement joins TRBV5-5 to TRBJ2-7; D is undetermined. Germline V gene data show CDR1 as SGHKS and CDR2 as YYEKEE (reference sequence). This CDR3 has 12 residues. The V gene lost 1 base and the J gene lost 4 bases, with 6 bases spanning the gap. CDR3 loop: CASSLSSYEQYF. Here the CDR3 DNA reads TGTGCCAGCAGCTTGTCGTCGTACGAGCAGTACTTC.

V and J are TRBV2 and TRBJ1-5, with D maybe TRBD1 (5 bases). CDR3 length: 15 residues. Germline lookup yields CDR1 SNHLY and CDR2 FYNNEI. V lost 1 base and J 0 bases, leaving 7 bases between the germline ends. This CDR3 is CASSEGDYSNQPQHF. The CDR3 DNA follows: TGTGCCAGCAGTGAAGGGGACTATAGCAATCAGCCCCAGCATTTT.

V usage is TRBV7-3 and J usage is TRBJ2-7; 10 nucleotides align to TRBD2. CDR1 and CDR2 (germline): SGHTA, FQGTGA. Trimming cost V 3 bases and J 3 bases; bases outside gene matches: 2. CDR3 length: 14 residues. Here the CDR3 reads CASSFSSGSYEQYF. DNA for the CDR3: TGTGCCAGCAGCTTTTCTAGCGGGAGCTACGAGCAGTACTTC.

This sequence joins TRBV9 and TRBJ1-2, with no clear D. The CDR3 length is 15 residues. The ends were cut back, 4 bases at V and 2 bases at J, with 15 bases in the middle. Germline assignment: CDR1 SGDLS and CDR2 YYNGEE. CDR3 in amino acids: CASSPTAQANYGYTF. The DNA of the CDR3 is TGTGCCAGCAGCCCAACCGCTCAGGCAAACTATGGCTACACCTTC. The variable domain in full, completed from reference TRBV9 and TRBJ1-2, reads DSGVTQTPKHLITATGQRVTLRCSPRSGDLSVYWYQQSLDQGLQFLIQYYNGEERAKGNILERFSAQQFPDLHSELNLSSLELGDSALYFCASSPTAQANYGYTFGSGTRLTVV.